Listed below are T cell receptor beta chains from one sample, sequenced in a study of blood T cell repertoires in COVID-19. Sequenced by immunoSEQ multiplex PCR; TCRdb stores in-frame clones only, minus some. The sample holds fewer than 130,000 clones; approximately 90% are singletons and the top ten take about 3%. Source material: peripheral blood. These receptors were collected from a woman aged 50 to 60 with acute or convalescent COVID-19. CDR3s include the opening cysteine and the closing phenylalanine or tryptophan. A D gene is named only where the DNA matches it firmly. Clone size is shown for a subset of rows, as once, few, many or a class of expanded clone.

cdr3_nt | cdr3_aa | d_call | cdr3_length | clone_size | j_call | v_call
TGTGCCAGCAGCGTAGGAGTCTCTGGAAACACCATATATTTT | CASSVGVSGNTIYF | NA | 14 | once | TRBJ1-3 | TRBV9
TGTGCCAGCAGTTTTGCAGGGGGCAGTCAGCCCCAGCATTTT | CASSFAGGSQPQHF | TRBD1 | 14 | NA | TRBJ1-5 | TRBV28
TGTGCCAGTACCGGGACAGGGGTTTTTTTGACTTTCTTT | CASTGTGVFLTFF | TRBD1 | 13 | NA | TRBJ1-1 | TRBV19
TGTGCCAGCAGTTACTTGGGGACAGAGTACGAGCAGTACTTC | CASSYLGTEYEQYF | TRBD1 | 14 | NA | TRBJ2-7 | TRBV6-6
TGTGCCAGCAGCTTCCCCGGGACTCCGGGGAACACTGAAGCTTTCTTT | CASSFPGTPGNTEAFF | NA | 16 | NA | TRBJ1-1 | TRBV7-9
TGTGCCAGCTCATTGGACAGGGGCAGTGAAAAACTGTTTTTT | CASSLDRGSEKLFF | TRBD1 | 14 | NA | TRBJ1-4 | TRBV18
TGTGCCAGCAGTGAAGGGGACAGGGGGTTTAGGGAAAAACTGTTTTTT | CASSEGDRGFREKLFF | TRBD1 | 16 | NA | TRBJ1-4 | TRBV2
TGTGCCAGCAGCGCTCCTTCGACGACAGGGTTGGAGACCCAGTACTTC | CASSAPSTTGLETQYF | TRBD1 | 16 | NA | TRBJ2-5 | TRBV7-9
TGCGCCAGCCAGACAGGCGGGTTATCCACTGAAGCTTTCTTT | CASQTGGLSTEAFF | NA | 14 | NA | TRBJ1-1 | TRBV5-1
TGTGCCACCAGCCGACGGCCTGTGGAGAACAGGGCCGGATCAACTAATGAAAAACTGTTTTTT | CATSRRPVENRAGSTNEKLFF | NA | 21 | NA | TRBJ1-4 | TRBV15
TGCGCCAGCAGCTTGGCGGGCGGACTAGCGGGAGACCCCGGGGCAGATACGCAGTATTTT | CASSLAGGLAGDPGADTQYF | TRBD2 | 20 | NA | TRBJ2-3 | TRBV5-1
TGCAGCGTGGCAGGACAGGGGCATGGCGAGCAGTACTTC | CSVAGQGHGEQYF | TRBD1 | 13 | NA | TRBJ2-7 | TRBV29-1